Listed below are T cell receptor beta chains from one sample, sequenced in a study of T cell responses to AZD1222 COVID-19 vaccine. The assay was immunoSEQ multiplex PCR, and TCRdb's table has in-frame clones only and misses some. The sample shows over 60,000 clones, about nine tenths of them seen only once. Sequenced here: peripheral blood, sampled on day 0 of AZD1222 vaccination. Receptors were obtained from an adult in good health. Each CDR3 is given with its conserved first and last residue. Each record gives: J gene, V gene, D gene, clone size, CDR3 DNA, CDR3 protein. D genes are given only for firm matches. Rows may omit the clone size; those that give it use once, few, many or a size class.

>TRBJ2-7|TRBV7-9|TRBD1|-
TGTGCCAGCAGCTTGTTGGCAGGGGGCGAGCAGTACTTC
CASSLLAGGEQYF
>TRBJ2-7|TRBV2|TRBD2|-
TGTGCCAGCAGGCTGACTAGCGGCGAGCAGTACTTC
CASRLTSGEQYF
>TRBJ1-2|TRBV30|-|-
TGTGCCTGGAGTGTAAAGGCGAAGTGCACCTTC
CAWSVKAKCTF
>TRBJ1-5|TRBV7-2|TRBD1|-
TGTGCCAGCAGGCCCAGGGGGGGAGGGAATCAGCCCCAGCATTTT
CASRPRGGGNQPQHF
>TRBJ1-1|TRBV2|-|-
TGTGCCAGCAGTGAATCTCCTAACGGGAACACTGAAGCTTTCTTT
CASSESPNGNTEAFF
>TRBJ1-1|TRBV12-3/TRBV12-4|-|-
TGTGCCAGCAGCCACAGGTACACTGAAGCTTTCTTT
CASSHRYTEAFF
>TRBJ1-5|TRBV6-2/TRBV6-3|TRBD1|-
TGTGCCAGCAGTTACCGGGGACAGGTACGGATCAGCCAGCCCCAGCATTTT
CASSYRGQVRISQPQHF
>TRBJ1-4|TRBV29-1|-|-
TGCAGCGCGCAGTTTGAGGCAACTAATGAAAAACTGTTTTTT
CSAQFEATNEKLFF
>TRBJ2-5|TRBV7-2|TRBD1|-
TGTGCCAGCAGCCAAGAACAGGGGGCTCGGGAGACCCAGTACTTC
CASSQEQGARETQYF
>TRBJ1-5|TRBV5-1|-|-
TGCGCCAGCAGCTTGGGGGGAGGTTTAAATCAGCCCCAGCATTTT
CASSLGGGLNQPQHF
>TRBJ2-3|TRBV7-2|TRBD2|-
TGTGCCAGCAGCCAGCGGGGGACTAGCGCAGATACGCAGTATTTT
CASSQRGTSADTQYF
>TRBJ1-5|TRBV7-2|TRBD1|-
TGTGCCAGCAGCTTAGATCTCCTGGCAGGGGGCAGTCAGCCCCAGCATTTT
CASSLDLLAGGSQPQHF
>TRBJ2-3|TRBV5-5|TRBD2|-
TGTGCCAGCAGCTTTAGCGGGGAAGCAGATACGCAGTATTTT
CASSFSGEADTQYF
>TRBJ1-3|TRBV2|-|-
TGTGCCAGCAGTGAAATGGGCAGCTACTCTGGAAACACCATATATTTT
CASSEMGSYSGNTIYF
>TRBJ1-3|TRBV18|-|-
TGTGCCAGCTCACCGGACACATCTGGAAACACCATATATTTT
CASSPDTSGNTIYF
>TRBJ1-1|TRBV7-6|-|-
TGTGCCAGCAGCTTACGGGTTTGTGAAGCTTTCTTT
CASSLRVCEAFF
>TRBJ1-2|TRBV11-2|-|-
TGTGCCAGTGAATTTTCGGGACAAGCAAAAGGCGGCTACACCTTC
CASEFSGQAKGGYTF
>TRBJ2-2|TRBV30|-|-
TGTGCCTGGAGTCTTTCGAGATGGGGCGGGGAGCTGTTTTTT
CAWSLSRWGGELFF
>TRBJ2-5|TRBV4-1|TRBD1|-
TGCGCCAGCAGCCGACCTCGAGGGACAGGGGGGATCCAAGAGACCCAGTACTTC
CASSRPRGTGGIQETQYF
>TRBJ2-5|TRBV5-1|-|-
TGCGCCAGCAGCTTGGGGGTAGGGGAGTCAGAGACCCAGTACTTC
CASSLGVGESETQYF
>TRBJ1-5|TRBV12-3/TRBV12-4|TRBD1|-
TGTGCCAGCATGGGACAGGGTTTCCCGACCCAGCATTTT
CASMGQGFPTQHF
>TRBJ1-5|TRBV28|-|-
TGTGCCAGCAGTTTATCGGGGGTTATACGTCAGCCCCAGCATTTT
CASSLSGVIRQPQHF
>TRBJ1-1|TRBV5-6|-|few
TGTGCCAGCAGCTTCGAAACTGAAGCTTTCTTT
CASSFETEAFF
>TRBJ1-6|TRBV10-2|-|-
TGCGCCAGCAGTGCGTACCAAAACGGTTCACCCCTCCACTTT
CASSAYQNGSPLHF
>TRBJ1-1|TRBV7-9|-|-
TGTGCCAGCAGCGAAGTGGGGGGACCCGAAGCTTTCTTT
CASSEVGGPEAFF
>TRBJ2-7|TRBV6-5|TRBD2|-
TGTGCCAGCTACGGCGGGGGGGCTTACGAGCAGTACTTC
CASYGGGAYEQYF
>TRBJ1-2|TRBV6-5|TRBD1|-
TGTGCCAGTCTTCGGGACAGTTCGAACTATGGCTACACCTTC
CASLRDSSNYGYTF
>TRBJ2-7|TRBV19|-|-
TGTGCCAGTAGTATACGGCGAGGTAACGAGCAGTACTTC
CASSIRRGNEQYF
>TRBJ1-3|TRBV11-2|-|-
TGTGCCAGCAGCTCCCTGTCCTCTGGAAACACCATATATTTT
CASSSLSSGNTIYF
>TRBJ2-3|TRBV2|TRBD2|-
TGTGCCAGCAGTCCGCGGAAGGGAAGGGCTAGCGGGGGTTCAACGCAGTATTTT
CASSPRKGRASGGSTQYF
>TRBJ1-3|TRBV11-3|-|-
TGTGCCAGCAGCGGTAGCTCTGGAAACACCATATATTTT
CASSGSSGNTIYF
>TRBJ2-7|TRBV18|-|-
TGTGCCAGCTCACGGGGAAACGATATCTCCTACGAGCAGTACTTC
CASSRGNDISYEQYF
>TRBJ2-3|TRBV15|-|-
TGTGCCACCAGCAGAGATGCGCAAACAGATACGCAGTATTTT
CATSRDAQTDTQYF
>TRBJ2-2|TRBV29-1|TRBD1|-
TGCAGCGGGACAGGGGGCGCGAACACCGGGGAGCTGTTTTTT
CSGTGGANTGELFF
>TRBJ2-5|TRBV13|-|-
TGTGCCAGCAGCCTGAGGACAGCTCAAGAGACCCAGTACTTC
CASSLRTAQETQYF
>TRBJ1-3|TRBV3-1/TRBV3-2|-|-
TGTGCCAGCAGCCAAGGTACCCTTGGTGGAGGGGCGAGAAACACCATATATTTT
CASSQGTLGGGARNTIYF
>TRBJ1-5|TRBV27|-|-
TGTGCCAGCACAAGTCTTCAGAGCAATCAGCCCCAGCATTTT
CASTSLQSNQPQHF
>TRBJ2-7|TRBV6-2/TRBV6-3|-|-
TGTGCCAGCAGTTACTCGACAGAGGGACACGAGCAGTACTTC
CASSYSTEGHEQYF
>TRBJ1-1|TRBV7-2|TRBD1|-
TGTGCCAGCAGCTTAGTAGGGGGACAGGGTAGGGAAGCTTTCTTT
CASSLVGGQGREAFF
>TRBJ2-4|TRBV5-4|TRBD2|-
TGTGCCAGCAGCGCCGGGACTAGCGGGGGGGGAAACATTCAGTACTTC
CASSAGTSGGGNIQYF
>TRBJ2-7|TRBV7-8|TRBD1|-
TGTGCCAGCAGATTCACCCTCCGGACAGGGGGCGACGAGCAGTACTTC
CASRFTLRTGGDEQYF
>TRBJ1-5|TRBV19|-|-
TGTGCCAGTAGTACGAATAGCAATCAGCCCCAGCATTTT
CASSTNSNQPQHF
>TRBJ2-7|TRBV5-1|-|-
TGCGCCAGCAGCTCGCTAGCGACAGGGAGGTACGAGCAGTACTTC
CASSSLATGRYEQYF
>TRBJ1-3|TRBV3-1/TRBV3-2|-|-
TGTGCCAGCAGCCAACACTCTGGAAACACCATATATTTT
CASSQHSGNTIYF
>TRBJ2-7|TRBV11-2|-|-
TGTGCCAGCAGCCCCGCGGGTCTCTACGAGCAGTACTTC
CASSPAGLYEQYF
>TRBJ1-2|TRBV5-5|TRBD1|-
TGTGCCAGCAGCCTCCGACAGGGGGTGACTGGGAATGGCTACACCTTC
CASSLRQGVTGNGYTF
>TRBJ1-1|TRBV19|-|-
TGTGCCAGTACCCTAACAGTGAACACTGAAGCTTTCTTT
CASTLTVNTEAFF
>TRBJ1-1|TRBV19|-|-
TGTGCCAGTAGTAGCCTCCGGGACACTGAAGCTTTCTTT
CASSSLRDTEAFF
>TRBJ2-7|TRBV6-5|TRBD1|-
TGTGCCAGCAGAGTGGACAGGGTCTTCGAGCAGTACTTC
CASRVDRVFEQYF
>TRBJ2-1|TRBV3-1/TRBV3-2|TRBD2|-
TGTGCCAGCAGCTCGAGACTAGCGGGGCCCCATGAGCAGTTCTTC
CASSSRLAGPHEQFF
>TRBJ2-3|TRBV7-2|-|-
TGTGCCAGCAGCTTAGATACAGGGAAGGGAACAGATACGCAGTATTTT
CASSLDTGKGTDTQYF
>TRBJ1-2|TRBV5-8|-|-
TGTGCCAGCAGCTTCGGGCGCCATGGCTACACCTTC
CASSFGRHGYTF
>TRBJ1-1|TRBV3-1/TRBV3-2|-|-
TGTGCCAGCAACTACCGGGGGTTGGACACTGAAGCTTTCTTT
CASNYRGLDTEAFF
>TRBJ1-1|TRBV30|-|few
TGTGCCTGTAAAGACGAGACGAACACTGAAGCTTTCTTT
CACKDETNTEAFF
>TRBJ2-3|TRBV20-1|-|once
TGCAGTGCTAAGGCGAAAGATACGCAGTATTTT
CSAKAKDTQYF
>TRBJ2-5|TRBV4-2|TRBD2|-
TGTGCCAGCAGCCATGTTAGCGGGGGGGGACCCCAAGAGACCCAGTACTTC
CASSHVSGGGPQETQYF
>TRBJ1-1|TRBV25-1|-|-
TGTGCCAGCAGTGAATATGAACTCACTGAAGCTTTCTTT
CASSEYELTEAFF
>TRBJ2-3|TRBV7-2|-|once
TGTGCCAGCAGCTCCGGGCCGCTGCCAGGGACAGATACGCAGTATTTT
CASSSGPLPGTDTQYF